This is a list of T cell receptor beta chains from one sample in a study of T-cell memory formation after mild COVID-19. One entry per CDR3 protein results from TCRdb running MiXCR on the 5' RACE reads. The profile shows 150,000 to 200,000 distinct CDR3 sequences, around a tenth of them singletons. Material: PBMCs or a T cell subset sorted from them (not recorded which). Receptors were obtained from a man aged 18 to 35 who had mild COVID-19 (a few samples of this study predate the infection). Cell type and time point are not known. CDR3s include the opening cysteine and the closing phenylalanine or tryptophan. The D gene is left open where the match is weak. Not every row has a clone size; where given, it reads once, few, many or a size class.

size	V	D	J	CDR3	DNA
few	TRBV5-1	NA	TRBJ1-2	CASSGDSYEHGYTF	TGCGCCAGCAGCGGGGACTCCTATGAGCATGGCTACACCTTC
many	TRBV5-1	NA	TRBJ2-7	CASSSGYRDEQYF	TGCGCCAGCAGCTCTGGTTACAGGGACGAGCAGTACTTC
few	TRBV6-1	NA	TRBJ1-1	CASSGLHGIHTEAFF	TGTGCCAGCAGTGGGTTACACGGTATACACACTGAAGCTTTCTTT
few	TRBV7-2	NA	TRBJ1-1	CASSAQGTTEAFF	TGTGCCAGCAGCGCACAGGGAACCACTGAAGCTTTCTTT
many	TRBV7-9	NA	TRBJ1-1	CASSLAVAEAFF	TGTGCCAGCAGCTTAGCAGTCGCTGAAGCTTTCTTT
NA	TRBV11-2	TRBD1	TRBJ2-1	CASSQTGREQFF	TGTGCCAGCAGCCAGACAGGGCGCGAGCAGTTCTTC
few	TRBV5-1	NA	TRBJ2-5	CASSPGVQETQYF	TGCGCCAGCAGCCCTGGGGTTCAAGAGACCCAGTACTTC
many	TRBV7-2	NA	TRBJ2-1	CASSLGGGAGEQFF	TGTGCCAGCAGCTTAGGAGGGGGGGCAGGGGAGCAGTTCTTC
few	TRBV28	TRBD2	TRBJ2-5	CASRVGREETQYF	TGTGCCAGCAGGGTCGGGAGGGAGGAGACCCAGTACTTC
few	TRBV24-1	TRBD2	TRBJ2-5	CATSGPTLAGIQETQYF	TGTGCCACCAGTGGTCCCACCCTAGCGGGGATACAAGAGACCCAGTACTTC
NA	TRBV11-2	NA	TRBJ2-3	CASGFVLATDTQYF	TGTGCCAGCGGTTTTGTACTAGCAACAGATACGCAGTATTTT
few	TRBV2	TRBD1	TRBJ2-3	CASGRGPSTDTQYF	TGTGCCAGCGGTAGGGGGCCTAGCACAGATACGCAGTATTTT
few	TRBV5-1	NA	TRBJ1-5	CASSLSPGGDQPQHF	TGCGCCAGCAGCTTGAGCCCGGGAGGCGATCAGCCCCAGCATTTT
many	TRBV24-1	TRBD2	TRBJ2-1	CATSDFGGAGYNEQFF	TGTGCCACCAGTGATTTCGGGGGGGCAGGCTACAATGAGCAGTTCTTC
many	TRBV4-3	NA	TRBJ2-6	CASSQDARVLSGANVLTF	TGCGCCAGCAGCCAAGATGCCAGGGTGCTCTCTGGGGCCAACGTCCTGACTTTC
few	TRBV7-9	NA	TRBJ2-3	CASSRRTPSTDTQYF	TGTGCCAGCAGCAGAAGGACCCCTAGCACAGATACGCAGTATTTT
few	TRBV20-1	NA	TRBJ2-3	CSASLTQGSTDTQYF	TGCAGTGCTAGCCTCACCCAGGGAAGCACAGATACGCAGTATTTT
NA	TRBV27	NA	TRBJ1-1	CASSLDRFGNTEAFF	TGTGCCAGCAGTTTAGACAGGTTTGGGAACACTGAAGCTTTCTTT
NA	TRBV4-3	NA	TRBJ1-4	CASSQVTGPNEKLFF	TGCGCCAGCAGCCAAGTCACCGGACCTAATGAAAAACTGTTTTTT
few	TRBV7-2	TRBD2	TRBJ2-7	CASSLSGGAYEQYF	TGTGCCAGCAGCCTTAGCGGGGGGGCGTACGAGCAGTACTTC
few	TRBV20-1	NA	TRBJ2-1	CSAPSGVHGDEQFF	TGCAGTGCTCCGTCCGGGGTTCATGGAGATGAGCAGTTCTTC
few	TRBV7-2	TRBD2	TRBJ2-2	CASSGRENTGELFF	TGTGCCAGCAGCGGGAGGGAGAACACCGGGGAGCTGTTTTTT
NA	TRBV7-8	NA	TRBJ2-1	CASSPPRGASEQFF	TGTGCCAGCAGCCCGCCCCGCGGGGCTAGTGAGCAGTTCTTC
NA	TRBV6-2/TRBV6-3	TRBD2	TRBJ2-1	CATATSGTFLLNEQFF	TGTGCCACCGCTACTAGCGGGACGTTCCTTCTTAATGAGCAGTTCTTC
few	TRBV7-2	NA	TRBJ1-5	CASSDRVSNQPQHF	TGTGCCAGCAGCGACCGAGTTAGCAATCAGCCCCAGCATTTT
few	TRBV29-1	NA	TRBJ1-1	CSVESLMNTEAFF	TGCAGCGTTGAATCTTTGATGAACACTGAAGCTTTCTTT
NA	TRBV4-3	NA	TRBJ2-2	CASSQGASNTGELFF	TGCGCCAGCAGCCAAGGGGCGAGTAACACCGGGGAGCTGTTTTTT
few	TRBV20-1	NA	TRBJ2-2	CSATGPLGTGELFF	TGCAGTGCCACCGGACCCCTAGGCACCGGGGAGCTGTTTTTT
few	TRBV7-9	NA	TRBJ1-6	CASSFQTGENSPLHF	TGTGCCAGCAGCTTCCAGACAGGCGAGAATTCACCCCTCCACTTT
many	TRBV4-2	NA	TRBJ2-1	CASSQERGSNEQFF	TGTGCCAGCAGCCAAGAGAGGGGATCCAATGAGCAGTTCTTC
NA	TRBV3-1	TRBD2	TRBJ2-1	CASSQDEGLVNEQFF	TGTGCCAGCAGCCAAGATGAAGGACTAGTAAATGAGCAGTTCTTC
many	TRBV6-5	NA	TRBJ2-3	CASSPRFDYSTDTQYF	TGTGCCAGCAGCCCCCGGTTTGACTACAGCACAGATACGCAGTATTTT
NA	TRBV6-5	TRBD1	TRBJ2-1	CASTGQGVVNEQFF	TGTGCCAGCACGGGTCAGGGGGTAGTGAATGAGCAGTTCTTC
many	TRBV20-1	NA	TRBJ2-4	CSADRGAAKNIQYF	TGCAGTGCGGATCGGGGGGCAGCCAAAAACATTCAGTACTTC
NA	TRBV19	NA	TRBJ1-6	CASGVGYNSPLHF	TGTGCCAGTGGCGTGGGTTATAATTCACCCCTCCACTTT
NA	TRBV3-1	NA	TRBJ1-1	CASSLWGAGAFF	TGTGCCAGCAGCCTTTGGGGGGCTGGGGCTTTCTTT
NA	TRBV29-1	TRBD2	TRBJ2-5	CSVDAQGGETQYF	TGCAGCGTTGACGCGCAGGGAGGGGAGACCCAGTACTTC
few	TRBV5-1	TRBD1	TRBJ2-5	CASSPGTGDGETQYF	TGCGCCAGCAGTCCCGGGACAGGGGACGGAGAGACCCAGTACTTC
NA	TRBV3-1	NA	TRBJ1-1	CASSHSDKNTEAFF	TGTGCCAGCAGCCATTCGGACAAGAACACTGAAGCTTTCTTT
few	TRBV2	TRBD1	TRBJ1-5	CASSGTGENQPQHF	TGTGCCAGCTCCGGGACAGGGGAAAATCAGCCCCAGCATTTT
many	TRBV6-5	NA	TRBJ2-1	CASRDPERVEQFF	TGTGCCAGCAGGGATCCAGAGCGGGTGGAGCAGTTCTTC
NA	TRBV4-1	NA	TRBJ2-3	CASSHTSPDTQYF	TGCGCCAGCAGCCACACTAGCCCTGATACGCAGTATTTT
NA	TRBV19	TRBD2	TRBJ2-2	CASTPYGSGGAGGELFF	TGTGCCAGTACCCCCTACGGCAGCGGGGGGGCCGGCGGGGAGCTGTTTTTT
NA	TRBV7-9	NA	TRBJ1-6	CASSLTSPGAPLHF	TGTGCCAGCAGCTTAACCTCGCCGGGGGCACCCCTCCACTTT
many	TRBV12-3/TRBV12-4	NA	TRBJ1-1	CAIWRWGGEAFF	TGTGCCATCTGGAGATGGGGTGGTGAAGCTTTCTTT
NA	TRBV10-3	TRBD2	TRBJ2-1	CAISELLAANEQFF	TGTGCCATCAGTGAGCTACTAGCGGCAAATGAGCAGTTCTTC
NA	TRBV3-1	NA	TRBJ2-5	CASSQAGLGQETQYF	TGTGCCAGCAGCCAAGCAGGGTTGGGGCAAGAGACCCAGTACTTC
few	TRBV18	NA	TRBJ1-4	CASSSAPGEKLFF	TGTGCCAGCTCTTCGGCGCCAGGGGAAAAACTGTTTTTT
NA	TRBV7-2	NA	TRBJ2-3	CASSFNVGTTDTQYF	TGTGCCAGCAGCTTCAACGTGGGGACCACAGATACGCAGTATTTT
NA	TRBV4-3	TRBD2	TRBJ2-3	CASSSRLAGGQGTQYF	TGCGCCAGCAGCTCTCGACTAGCGGGGGGCCAGGGTACGCAGTATTTT
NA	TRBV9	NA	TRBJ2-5	CASSVASQETQYF	TGTGCCAGCAGCGTAGCCAGCCAAGAGACCCAGTACTTC
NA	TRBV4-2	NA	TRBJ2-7	CASSQKFNEQYF	TGTGCCAGCAGCCAAAAGTTCAACGAGCAGTACTTC
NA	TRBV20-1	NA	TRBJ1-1	CSAGLFRDEAFF	TGCAGTGCTGGCCTTTTCAGAGATGAAGCTTTCTTT
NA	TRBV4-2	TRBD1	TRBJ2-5	CASSQELQGAETQYF	TGTGCCAGCAGCCAAGAGCTACAGGGGGCAGAGACCCAGTACTTC